Following are 30 T cell receptor beta chains from one sample sequenced in a study of CD8 T cells in ankylosing spondylitis. Each CDR3 protein is one row after TCRdb ran MiXCR on the 5' RACE reads. The table has approximately 200,000 distinct CDR3 sequences, 9.5% to 15% seen once; the top ten hold about 17%. Sequences were obtained from blood, either unsorted or a sorted T cell fraction (not recorded which). The receptors stem from a male donor with ankylosing spondylitis or in good health (not recorded which).

The V and J genes are TRBV6-2 or TRBV6-3 and TRBJ2-3; the D gene is possibly TRBD2 (6 bases). V shed 6 bases and J shed 2 bases, with 12 bases lying between them. The CDR3 sequence is 14 residues long. Germline lookup yields CDR1 MNHEY and CDR2 SVGEGT. The CDR3 region is CASSLGLFTDTQYF. CDR3 DNA: TGTGCCAGCAGCCTGGGACTCTTCACAGATACGCAGTATTTT.

This clonotype occurred a few times. This CDR3 is CASSQDRANEQFF. In DNA, the CDR3 is TGTGCCAGCAGCCAAGATCGGGCGAATGAGCAGTTCTTC. The V call is TRBV4-2, the J call TRBJ2-1; D is unclear. The CDR3 covers 13 residues. CDR1 LGHNA and CDR2 YNFKEQ come from the germline V gene. V was clipped by 0 bases and J by 7 bases, with 7 bases between them.

This clonotype has at least ten counts. V gene TRBV18 combines with J gene TRBJ2-2, with 7 bases that match TRBD1. The V gene's germline CDR1 is KGHSH and CDR2 LQKENI. The CDR3 extends over 17 amino acids. The V and J ends lost 0 bases and 6 bases, in that order; junction bases with no gene match: 10. CDR3 in amino acids: CASSPPAEGAYSGELFF. The CDR3 region has the DNA TGTGCCAGCTCACCACCAGCAGAGGGGGCCTATTCCGGGGAGCTGTTTTTT.

The V gene is TRBV7-9, the J gene TRBJ2-1, with D tentatively TRBD2 (5 bases). Germline assignment: CDR1 SEHNR and CDR2 FQNEAQ (reference sequence). Trimming stripped 7 bases from V and 9 bases from J, with 13 bases between. The CDR3 has 12 residues. The CDR3 sequence: CASITPRGEQFF. CDR3 bases: TGTGCCAGCATCACCCCCCGGGGTGAGCAGTTCTTC.

The V and J genes are TRBV4-1 and TRBJ1-2; TRBD1 aligns across 8 bases. CDR1 and CDR2 (germline): MGHRA, YSYEKL. The CDR3 totals 16 residues. Trimming cost V 4 bases and J 3 bases; bases outside gene matches: 10. This CDR3 is CASSLDPRGPYYGYTF. The CDR3, as DNA: TGCGCCAGCAGCCTAGACCCCAGGGGGCCGTACTATGGCTACACCTTC.

The chain is built from TRBV7-8 and TRBJ1-1; D may be TRBD1 (5 bases). Germline CDR1 and CDR2: SGHVS and FQNEAQ. The V end was cut by 5 bases, the J end by 2 bases, with 9 bases between. This CDR3 has 13 amino acids. CDR3 loop: CASSGAGNTEAFF. The CDR3, as DNA: TGTGCCAGCAGCGGGGCGGGAAACACTGAAGCTTTCTTT.

The CDR3 region has the DNA TGCGCCAGCAGCCAATCAGCTAGCCTCTCAAGCTACGAGCAGTACTTC. It specifies CASSQSASLSSYEQYF. This chain uses TRBV4-1 with TRBJ2-7; tentatively, D is TRBD2 (5 bases). The V and J ends lost 2 bases and 3 bases respectively, with 17 bases between them. Germline CDR1 MGHRA, CDR2 YSYEKL. CDR3 length equals 16 residues.

V usage is TRBV6-1 and J usage is TRBJ2-1, with 7 nucleotides matching TRBD1. In germline, CDR1 is MNHNS, CDR2 SASEGT. Trimming removed 5 bases from V and 3 bases from J; junction bases left unmatched: 4. The CDR3 length is 14 residues. CDR3 loop: CASSPGGIYNEQFF. CDR3 bases: TGTGCCAGCAGTCCAGGGGGAATCTACAATGAGCAGTTCTTC.

This clonotype was found a few times. The genes are TRBV7-9 and TRBJ2-5; maybe TRBD2 (5 bases). CDR1 is SEHNR, CDR2 FQNEAQ, per germline (reference sequence). V dropped 5 bases and J dropped 5 bases, with 12 bases sitting between them. CDR3 length: 13 amino acids. The CDR3: CASSPGNLETQYF. The CDR3, as DNA: TGTGCCAGCAGCCCCGGGAACTTGGAGACCCAGTACTTC.

This clonotype has only a few counts. The chain uses TRBV6-1 and TRBJ2-5, with TRBD2 identical over 8 bases. J was trimmed by 2 bases and V by 6 bases; bases with no gene match: 11. The CDR3 has 16 residues. The V gene's germline CDR1 is MNHNS and CDR2 SASEGT. The CDR3 sequence: CASSFSGEGWQETQYF. Here the CDR3 DNA reads TGTGCCAGCAGCTTTAGCGGGGAGGGATGGCAAGAGACCCAGTACTTC.

The rearrangement links TRBV11-2 to TRBJ2-7, with D possibly being TRBD1 (5 bases). The germline V gene encodes CDR1 SGHAT and CDR2 FQNNGV. Trimming pared 5 bases from V and 1 base from J, leaving 9 bases between. The CDR3 is made up of 13 amino acids. The CDR3 bases are TGTGCCAGCAGCATCGGACAATCCTACGAGCAGTACTTC. Its translation is CASSIGQSYEQYF.

This clonotype came up a few times. The chain employs TRBV12-3 or TRBV12-4 and TRBJ2-1; the match to TRBD2 covers 8 bases. Germline trimming cut 1 base from V and 2 bases from J; bases unmatched to any gene: 4. The CDR3 runs to 16 residues. CDR3 amino acids: CASSLGLAGTYNEQFF. CDR3 DNA sequence: TGTGCCAGCAGTTTAGGGCTAGCGGGTACCTACAATGAGCAGTTCTTC.

This clonotype was seen a few times. V gene TRBV4-1 combines with J gene TRBJ2-7; D gene unclear. CDR3 size: 15 residues. CDR1 MGHRA and CDR2 YSYEKL come from the germline V gene. Trimming removed 0 bases at V and 3 bases at J, with 12 bases between. CDR3 bases: TGCGCCAGCAGCCAAGAGGGCAGGACGTACTACGAGCAGTACTTC. This encodes CASSQEGRTYYEQYF.

V and J are TRBV10-3 and TRBJ1-1; 7 bases are shared with TRBD1. The length of the CDR3 is 15 residues. V lost 3 bases and J lost 3; bases outside the gene matches: 7. CDR1 is ENHRY and CDR2 is SYGVKD in the germline V gene. DNA for the CDR3: TGTGCCATCAGTGATATCAGGGGGGGGGACACTGAAGCTTTCTTT. Its protein is CAISDIRGGDTEAFF.

This clonotype has a count of ten or more. The chain has TRBV30 and TRBJ2-7, with 7 bases aligning to TRBD1. V shed 4 bases, J shed 4 bases, and the junction held 13 bases outside the gene matches. Per the germline V gene, CDR1 is GTSNPN and CDR2 is SVGIG (reference sequence). This CDR3 comprises 15 residues. CDR3 in amino acids: CAWTDRQGPVYEQYF. The CDR3 DNA sequence: TGTGCCTGGACCGACCGACAGGGCCCGGTGTACGAGCAGTACTTC. Drawing the rest from reference TRBV30 and TRBJ2-7, the complete variable domain is SQTIHQWPATLVQPVGSPLSLECTVEGTSNPNLYWYRQAAGRGLQLLFYSVGIGQISSEVPQNLSASRPQDRQFILSSKKLLLSDSGFYLCAWTDRQGPVYEQYFGPGTRLTVT.

This chain joins TRBV6-5 and TRBJ2-3; TRBD2 is a possible D gene (6 bases). The CDR3 spans 15 residues. The V end lost 3 bases, the J end lost 3 bases, and 13 bases lay between the germline ends. The germline gives CDR1 MNHEY, CDR2 SVGAGI. The CDR3 DNA sequence: TGTGCCAGCAGTTATGACAGACTAGGAACAGATACGCAGTATTTT. Translation gives CASSYDRLGTDTQYF.

This clonotype was seen many times. The CDR3 region has the DNA TGTGCCAGCACGACTTCACTCAGGGGCGAGCAGTACTTC. Translated: CASTTSLRGEQYF. The chain uses TRBV27 and TRBJ2-7, with D maybe TRBD1 (6 bases). The CDR3 has 13 amino acids. CDR1 is MNHEY and CDR2 is SMNVEV in the germline V gene (reference sequence). V lost 7 bases and J lost 6, with 16 bases in between.

In its sample, this clonotype was seen a few times. The chain is built from TRBV20-1 and TRBJ2-1; TRBD2 matches at 7 bases. The CDR3 contains 17 residues. V was pared by 1 base and J by 7 bases, with 16 bases of the junction left unmatched. CDR1 and CDR2 (germline): DFQATT, SNEGSKA (reference sequence). The chain's CDR3 is CSARARGAGPLWNEQFF. The CDR3 DNA reads TGCAGTGCTAGAGCCAGAGGAGCGGGGCCTTTATGGAATGAGCAGTTCTTC.

This chain uses TRBV5-1 with TRBJ2-5; unclear D gene. Germline V lookup: CDR1 SGHRS, CDR2 YFSETQ. The germline V and J ends were trimmed by 0 bases and 5 bases, with 8 bases remaining between them. The CDR3 runs 13 residues. Here the CDR3 reads CASSLDLAETQYF. The CDR3 DNA follows: TGCGCCAGCAGCTTGGATCTCGCGGAGACCCAGTACTTC.

This clonotype came up many times. The chain joins TRBV12-3 or TRBV12-4 to TRBJ2-5; TRBD1 matches at 8 bases. V dropped 6 bases and J dropped 1; count of bases not matched to a gene: 7. The CDR3 covers 15 residues. The CDR3 DNA is TGTGCCAGCAGCCTGACAGGGGACCCCCAAGAGACCCAGTACTTC. This encodes CASSLTGDPQETQYF.

This clonotype was seen a handful of times. The genes are TRBV14 and TRBJ2-7, with TRBD1 identical over 9 bases. The V and J ends lost 4 bases and 3 bases, in that order; junction bases with no gene match: 4. Germline V gives CDR1 SGHDN, CDR2 FVKESK. This CDR3 region has 14 residues. The CDR3 DNA reads as TGTGCCAGCAGCCGTGGGACAGGGTACTACGAGCAGTACTTC. Encoded protein: CASSRGTGYYEQYF. Using reference TRBV14 and TRBJ2-7 for the parts outside the CDR3, the full variable domain is EAGVTQFPSHSVIEKGQTVTLRCDPISGHDNLYWYRRVMGKEIKFLLHFVKESKQDESGMPNNRFLAERTGGTYSTLKVQPAELEDSGVYFCASSRGTGYYEQYFGPGTRLTVT.

This clonotype has a handful of counts. The chain is built from TRBV27 and TRBJ2-1, with a weak D call TRBD1 (6 bases). There are 15 residues in the CDR3. Germline V lookup: CDR1 MNHEY, CDR2 SMNVEV (reference sequence). Trimming stripped 2 bases from V and 0 bases from J, with 8 bases between. The CDR3 nucleotides are TGTGCCAGCAGTTTAGGGACATACTCCTACAATGAGCAGTTCTTC. Translation: CASSLGTYSYNEQFF.

In DNA, the CDR3 is TGTGCCAGCAGTGACGGGACTAGCGGGGCCACAGATACGCAGTATTTT. It specifies CASSDGTSGATDTQYF. This chain joins TRBV6-4 and TRBJ2-3, with 13 positions matching TRBD2. Per the germline V gene, CDR1 is MRHNA and CDR2 is SNTAGT. The V gene end was trimmed by 2 bases and the J gene end by 2 bases; junction bases not matched to a gene: 1. CDR3 length: 16 residues.

The rearrangement links TRBV7-9 to TRBJ2-7; D not resolved. Germline loops: CDR1 SEHNR, CDR2 FQNEAQ (reference sequence). The CDR3 has 12 amino acids. With 0 bases removed from V and 9 bases from J, the gap between germline ends came to 9 bases. The chain's CDR3 is CASSLAAGGQYF. DNA for the CDR3: TGTGCCAGCAGCTTAGCGGCAGGCGGGCAGTACTTC.

This clonotype turned up a few times. The rearrangement joins TRBV4-1 to TRBJ2-5; D unclear. The V and J ends lost 1 base and 2 bases respectively, with 11 bases between them. Germline CDR1 and CDR2: MGHRA and YSYEKL. CDR3 length: 15 amino acids. The CDR3 coding sequence is TGCGCCAGCAGCCAAGGGCGGTTCGAACAAGAGACCCAGTACTTC. Encoded protein: CASSQGRFEQETQYF.

This clonotype was counted a few times. The chain links TRBV5-6 to TRBJ2-7, with D perhaps being TRBD1 or TRBD2 (5 bases each). This CDR3 comprises 14 residues. V was clipped by 2 bases and J by 2 bases, with 11 bases between them. CDR1 is SGHDT and CDR2 is YYEEEE in the germline V gene. CDR3 sequence: CASSFYGTAYEQYF. CDR3 nucleotides: TGTGCCAGCAGCTTTTACGGGACCGCCTACGAGCAGTACTTC.

This clonotype came up a few times. V gene TRBV5-1 combines with J gene TRBJ1-4; D possibly corresponds to TRBD1 (5 bases). V dropped 5 bases and J dropped 6 bases, with 14 bases sitting between them. Germline CDR1 is SGHRS and CDR2 is YFSETQ. The CDR3 runs to 14 residues. CDR3: CASRPGGTDEKLFF. The CDR3 DNA reads TGCGCCAGCAGACCCGGGGGGACGGATGAAAAACTGTTTTTT.

The rearrangement joins TRBV20-1 to TRBJ2-3; 7 nucleotides match TRBD1. This CDR3 is built from 14 residues. Trimming at V came to 5 bases and at J to 1 base, leaving 6 bases not matched to a gene. Germline CDR1 and CDR2: DFQATT and SNEGSKA (reference sequence). CDR3 amino acids: CSAFRGMGTDTQYF. The DNA for the CDR3 is TGCAGTGCTTTCAGGGGGATGGGCACAGATACGCAGTATTTT.

This clonotype was detected a few times. The chain links TRBV27 to TRBJ2-7; 9 bases are shared with TRBD2. The J segment lost 5 bases and the V segment lost 8 bases, leaving 7 bases of the junction unmatched. Germline lookup yields CDR1 MNHEY and CDR2 SMNVEV (reference sequence). The CDR3 covers 13 residues. DNA of the CDR3: TGTGCCAGCGGCCTTTCTAGCGGGGACGAGCAGTACTTC. Its protein is CASGLSSGDEQYF.

This clonotype turned up a few times. The V gene is TRBV12-3 or TRBV12-4, the J gene TRBJ2-5; TRBD1 aligns across 12 bases. The CDR3 runs to 13 residues. Trimming at V came to 6 bases and at J to 14 bases, leaving 10 bases not matched to a gene. The CDR3 here is CASRSGTGGGGYF. DNA of the CDR3: TGTGCCAGCAGATCCGGGACAGGGGGCGGGGGCTACTTC.